This paragraph reports one T cell receptor beta chain. In the original processing: From reference gene primer amplification, estimates of nucleated cell counts were derived. Libraries were prepared by immunoSEQ multiplex PCR; TCRdb keeps only in-frame clonotypes and omits some of them. From that table come the V and J calls and clone size; the DNA was used to work out D and trimming. The sample includes more than 150,000 clones, more than 80% of them seen just once. The data are from a study of blood T cell repertoires in COVID-19. Overall study context: Nucleic acid was either cDNA or gDNA, and it came from T cells, B-cell-depleted T cells, or PBMCs.

The TCR sequence derives from a woman aged 40 to 50 with acute or convalescent COVID-19. The sequenced sample consisted of peripheral blood.

In DNA, the CDR3 is TGCGCCAGCAGCTTGGAGGCAGGAACCGGGGAGCTGTTTTTT. Its protein is CASSLEAGTGELFF. The V gene is TRBV5-1, the J gene TRBJ2-2; no definite D call. V lost 0 bases to trimming and J lost 5 bases, with 8 bases between them. The germline V gene has CDR1 SGHRS and CDR2 YFSETQ. This CDR3 region has 14 residues.